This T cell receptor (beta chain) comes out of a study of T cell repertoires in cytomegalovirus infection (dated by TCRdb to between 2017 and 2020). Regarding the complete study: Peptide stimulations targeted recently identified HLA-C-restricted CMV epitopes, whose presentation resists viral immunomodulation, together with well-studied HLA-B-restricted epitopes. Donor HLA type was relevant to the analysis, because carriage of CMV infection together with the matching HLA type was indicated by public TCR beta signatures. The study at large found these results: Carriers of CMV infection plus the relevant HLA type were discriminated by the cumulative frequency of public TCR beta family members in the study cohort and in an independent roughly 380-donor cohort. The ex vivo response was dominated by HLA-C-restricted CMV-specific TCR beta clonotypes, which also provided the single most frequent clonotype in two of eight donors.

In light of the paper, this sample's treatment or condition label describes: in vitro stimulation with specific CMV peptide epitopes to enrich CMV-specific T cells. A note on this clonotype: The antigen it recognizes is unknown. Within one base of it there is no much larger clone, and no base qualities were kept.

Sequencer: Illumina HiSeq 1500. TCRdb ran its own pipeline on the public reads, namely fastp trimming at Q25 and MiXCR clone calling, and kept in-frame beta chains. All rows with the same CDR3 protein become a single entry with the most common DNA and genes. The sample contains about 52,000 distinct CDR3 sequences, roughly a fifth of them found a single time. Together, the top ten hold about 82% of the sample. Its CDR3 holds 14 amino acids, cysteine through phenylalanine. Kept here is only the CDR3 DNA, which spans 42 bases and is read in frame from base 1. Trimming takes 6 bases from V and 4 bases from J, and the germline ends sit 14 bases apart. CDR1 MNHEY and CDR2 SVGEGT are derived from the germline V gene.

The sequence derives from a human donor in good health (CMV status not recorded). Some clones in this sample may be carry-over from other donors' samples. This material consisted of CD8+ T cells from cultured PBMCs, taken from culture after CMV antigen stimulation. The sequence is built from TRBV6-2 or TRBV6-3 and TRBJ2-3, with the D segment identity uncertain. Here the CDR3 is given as CASSYPIGPDTQYF. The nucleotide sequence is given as TGTGCCAGCAGCTACCCGATAGGTCCAGATACGCAGTATTTT.